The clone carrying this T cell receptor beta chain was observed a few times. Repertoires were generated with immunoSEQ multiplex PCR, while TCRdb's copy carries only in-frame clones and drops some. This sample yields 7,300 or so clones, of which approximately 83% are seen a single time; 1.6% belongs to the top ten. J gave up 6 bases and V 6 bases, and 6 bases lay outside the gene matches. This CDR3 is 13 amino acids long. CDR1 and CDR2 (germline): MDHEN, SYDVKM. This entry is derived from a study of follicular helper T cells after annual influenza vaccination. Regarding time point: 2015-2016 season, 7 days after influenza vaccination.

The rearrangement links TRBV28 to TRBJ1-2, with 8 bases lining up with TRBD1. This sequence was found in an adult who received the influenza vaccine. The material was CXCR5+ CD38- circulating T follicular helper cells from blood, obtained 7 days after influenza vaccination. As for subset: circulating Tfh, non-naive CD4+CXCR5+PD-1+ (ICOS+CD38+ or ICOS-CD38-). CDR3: CASRPTGEDGYTF. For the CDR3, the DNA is TGTGCCAGCAGGCCGACAGGGGAGGATGGCTACACCTTC.